Listed here is a single T cell receptor beta chain. By share, this clonotype ranks as medium-sized (0.01 to 0.1%). No cognate antigen has been identified for it. Base qualities are not at hand, and no much larger clone is one base apart. The data originate from a study of tumor-infiltrating lymphocytes in oesophageal squamous cell carcinoma (TCRdb year 2016). Receptor amplification or capture employed PCR. Sequencing relied on an Illumina HiSeq 2000. The raw public reads went through TCRdb reprocessing: fastp at Q25, MiXCR clone calling, in-frame beta chains kept. Rows are combined by CDR3 protein, so each entry shows the most common genes and DNA. In this sample the table shows over 15,000 distinct CDR3 sequences, around two fifths of which occur a single time. The ten largest account for about 6.8% of the sample. The clonotype comes from a male donor with esophageal squamous cell carcinoma. Source material: blood.

The sequenced DNA: TGTGCCAGCAGTGAAGCTCCAGATTTGAACACTGAAGCTTTCTTT. Protein translation: CASSEAPDLNTEAFF. Here the chain combines TRBV6-1 and TRBJ1-1; the D gene identity is not certain. Based on the germline V gene, the CDR1 and CDR2 sequences are MNHNS and SASEGT. Trimming at the junction amounts to 0 bases on V and 0 bases on J, and the germline ends lie 8 bases apart. Spanning cysteine to phenylalanine, the CDR3 consists of 15 amino acids. Just the 45-base CDR3 DNA is kept, in frame starting at base 1.